The next 20 T cell receptor beta chains were all read from a single sample in a study of blood T cells in healthy people across ages. It was with a sample-barcoded 5' primer and a J-beta primer mix that a second PCR of about 7 to 12 cycles was run. Using its own MiXCR run on the 5' RACE reads, TCRdb lists one record per CDR3 protein. Among 920,000 or so distinct CDR3 sequences listed, more than 35% were seen once. The sample comprised blood. The receptors here all came from a woman in her fifties or sixties in good health.

This chain links TRBV28 with TRBJ1-5; D perhaps matches TRBD1 (5 bases). The CDR3 spans 14 residues. The V end lost 2 bases, the J end lost 6 bases, and 11 bases lay between the germline ends. The germline V gene has CDR1 MDHEN and CDR2 SYDVKM. CDR3 in DNA: TGTGCCAGCAGTTTAGGCGGGACGCTTCAGCCCCAGCATTTT. Protein product: CASSLGGTLQPQHF.

Only a few counts were recorded for this clonotype. This chain connects TRBV12-3 or TRBV12-4 to TRBJ2-1; TRBD2 matches 9 bases. The V gene end was trimmed by 3 bases and the J gene end by 7 bases; junction bases not matched to a gene: 7. This CDR3 is built from 15 residues. CDR3 sequence: CASSFGREGYNEQFF. Here the CDR3 DNA reads TGTGCCAGCAGTTTTGGGCGGGAGGGGTATAATGAGCAGTTCTTC.

The chain uses TRBV29-1 and TRBJ2-7; the D gene is possibly TRBD1 (5 bases). The CDR3 is 11 residues long. Trimming left V 4 bases short and J 7 bases short, with 11 bases between. Germline values: CDR1 SQVTM, CDR2 ANQGSEA. The CDR3 DNA sequence: TGCAGCGTTGGGAAGGGGAATGAGCAGTACTTC. Its protein product is CSVGKGNEQYF.

This clonotype has only a few counts. This CDR3 is CASSQWRAAPYEQYF. CDR3 DNA sequence: TGTGCCAGCAGCCAATGGCGGGCAGCTCCCTACGAGCAGTACTTC. The chain combines TRBV3-1 with TRBJ2-7; the D gene is possibly TRBD2 (5 bases). Germline V gene data show CDR1 as LGHDT and CDR2 as YNNKEL (reference sequence). The CDR3 consists of 15 residues. With 2 bases removed from V and 2 bases from J, the gap between germline ends came to 13 bases.

This clonotype was seen more than once but under ten times. The J gene is TRBJ2-1, the V gene TRBV4-2, with D perhaps TRBD1 (5 bases). The CDR3 is made up of 16 amino acids. The germline gives CDR1 LGHNA, CDR2 YNFKEQ. Deletions cut 3 bases from V and 5 bases from J, with 17 bases between. This CDR3 is CASSHLPQGLNNEQFF. The DNA for the CDR3 is TGTGCCAGCAGCCACCTGCCCCAGGGTCTAAACAATGAGCAGTTCTTC.

V usage is TRBV7-9 and J usage is TRBJ2-5, with D perhaps matching TRBD1 (6 bases). Per the germline V gene, CDR1 is SEHNR and CDR2 is FQNEAQ (reference sequence). Trimming shortened V by 5 bases and J by 1 base, and 14 bases separated the two germline ends. This CDR3 has 15 amino acids. Here the CDR3 reads CASSPANRVQETQYF. In DNA form, the CDR3 reads TGTGCCAGCAGCCCGGCGAACAGGGTCCAAGAGACCCAGTACTTC.

This chain uses TRBV6-6 with TRBJ2-5; 8 bases map to TRBD1. After removal of 6 bases from V and 7 bases from J, the junction contained 13 bases not matched to a gene. This CDR3 contains 15 residues. Per the germline V gene, CDR1 is MNHNY and CDR2 is SVGAGI (reference sequence). The CDR3 reads CASSSGRDRPWTQYF. For the CDR3, the DNA is TGTGCCAGCAGCTCAGGCCGGGACAGGCCCTGGACCCAGTACTTC.

J is TRBJ2-1 and V is TRBV7-9; no definite D call. CDR1 SEHNR and CDR2 FQNEAQ come from the germline V gene (reference sequence). V was shortened by 6 bases and J by 8 bases, with 17 bases between the two germline ends. This CDR3 has 14 residues. CDR3 sequence: CASRVVAGGDEQFF. The CDR3 DNA is TGTGCCAGCAGGGTAGTAGCAGGCGGAGATGAGCAGTTCTTC.

J is TRBJ2-7 and V is TRBV7-9; unclear D gene. CDR1 is SEHNR and CDR2 is FQNEAQ in the germline V gene (reference sequence). The CDR3 length is 11 residues. Between the trimmed V and J ends, which lost 5 bases and 6 bases, there was a span of 8 bases. CDR3 coding DNA: TGTGCCAGCAGCCCGGTCCGCGAGCAGTACTTC. Amino acid sequence: CASSPVREQYF. The full variable domain, completed using reference TRBV7-9 and TRBJ2-7, is DTGVSQNPRHKITKRGQNVTFRCDPISEHNRLYWYRQTLGQGPEFLTYFQNEAQLEKSRLLSDRFSAERPKGSFSTLEIQRTEQGDSAMYLCASSPVREQYFGPGTRLTVT.

CDR3 loop: CASSHEGSLAGGGELFF. Written as DNA, the CDR3 is TGTGCCAGCAGCCACGAGGGGAGTCTAGCGGGAGGCGGGGAGCTGTTTTTT. The chain combines TRBV4-2 with TRBJ2-2, with 11 bases aligning to TRBD2. Germline loops: CDR1 LGHNA, CDR2 YNFKEQ. The CDR3 runs 17 residues. Trimming removed 3 bases from V and 7 bases from J; junction bases left unmatched: 10.

This rearrangement joins TRBV20-1 to TRBJ2-1; 10 nucleotides match TRBD2. The CDR3 loop spans 15 amino acids. The ends lost 1 base at V and 9 bases at J; junction bases unmatched: 9. Per the germline V gene, CDR1 is DFQATT and CDR2 is SNEGSKA (reference sequence). CDR3 amino acids: CSARVLDLAGAEQFF. The CDR3 DNA sequence: TGCAGTGCTAGAGTCTTAGATCTAGCGGGAGCTGAGCAGTTCTTC.

The rearrangement uses TRBV4-1 and TRBJ2-1; D unclear. Trimming shortened V by 1 base and J by 7 bases, and 8 bases separated the two germline ends. The germline gives CDR1 MGHRA, CDR2 YSYEKL. This CDR3 comprises 13 residues. The CDR3 protein is CASSQVEENEQFF. CDR3 bases: TGCGCCAGCAGCCAAGTTGAGGAGAATGAGCAGTTCTTC.

This clonotype was recorded only once. A junction boundary mismatches the germline segment, possibly from a read error. The rearrangement joins TRBV15 to TRBJ1-5, with 7 bases that match TRBD1. The CDR3 sequence is 15 residues long. The germline V gene has CDR1 LNHNV and CDR2 YYDKDF (reference sequence). The CDR3, as DNA: TGTGTCACCAGCAGGGGGGAGAGTAGCAATCAGCCCCAGCATTTT. Encoded protein: CVTSRGESSNQPQHF.

The V gene is TRBV11-1, the J gene TRBJ2-1; the match to TRBD2 covers 8 bases. With the DNA end fitting TRBJ2-7 better, the J assignment may be wrong. Germline CDR1 reads SGHAT; CDR2 reads FQDESV (reference sequence). The CDR3 sequence is 17 residues long. CDR3 sequence: CASSLGASGLSYNEQYF. The CDR3 nucleotides are TGTGCCAGCAGCTTAGGGGCTAGCGGGCTATCCTACAATGAGCAGTACTTC.

This clonotype has at least ten counts. The V gene is TRBV7-2, the J gene TRBJ2-5; no clear D gene. CDR3 length equals 13 residues. Trimming removed 5 bases from V and 5 bases from J, with 12 bases in between. Germline V gene lookup returns CDR1 SGHTA and CDR2 FQGNSA. The DNA for the CDR3 is TGTGCCAGCAGCCAAGGCGTTGGGGAGACCCAGTACTTC. This translates into CASSQGVGETQYF.

The chain couples TRBV29-1 to TRBJ2-1; D remains unclear. CDR3 length: 14 residues. Trimming took off 3 bases at V and 3 bases at J, with 12 bases between the two ends. From germline, CDR1 is SQVTM and CDR2 ANQGSEA. DNA of the CDR3: TGCAGCGTTGAGAACGAATTAGACTACAATGAGCAGTTCTTC. It codes for CSVENELDYNEQFF.

The J gene is TRBJ2-5, the V gene TRBV29-1; D remains ambiguous. Germline-derived CDR1 and CDR2 are SQVTM and ANQGSEA. The germline V and J ends were trimmed by 1 base and 5 bases, with 8 bases remaining between them. This CDR3 has 12 amino acids. The chain's CDR3 is CSVEGVRETQYF. Here the CDR3 DNA reads TGCAGCGTTGAAGGGGTTCGGGAGACCCAGTACTTC.

This clonotype has more than one count but fewer than ten. V usage is TRBV7-8 and J usage is TRBJ2-7; weak D call: TRBD2 (5 bases). With 7 bases removed from V and 2 bases from J, the gap between germline ends came to 18 bases. The CDR3 totals 15 residues. Germline loops: CDR1 SGHVS, CDR2 FQNEAQ. The chain's CDR3 is CASILVAGGPYEQYF. The CDR3 coding sequence is TGTGCCAGCATCCTAGTGGCGGGCGGACCCTACGAGCAGTACTTC.

The chain is built from TRBV6-5 and TRBJ2-5; TRBD1 matches 11 bases. The CDR3 has 15 residues. Germline CDR1 and CDR2: MNHEY and SVGAGI. After removal of 5 bases from V and 11 bases from J, the junction contained 13 bases not matched to a gene. CDR3: CASSRDRGIYNEQYF. The CDR3 DNA reads TGTGCCAGCAGTAGGGACAGGGGGATCTACAATGAGCAGTACTTC.

The chain carries TRBV20-1 and TRBJ1-5; D is perhaps TRBD1 (6 bases). The V end was cut by 2 bases, the J end by 4 bases, with 18 bases between. Germline V lookup: CDR1 DFQATT, CDR2 SNEGSKA (reference sequence). This CDR3 is built from 16 residues. CDR3 bases: TGCAGTGCTAGACCCGGGGGGCGGGTTTTAAATCAGCCCCAGCATTTT. Its protein is CSARPGGRVLNQPQHF.